Below, 22 T cell receptor beta chains from the same sample are listed, as sequenced in a study of Ad26.COV2.S vaccination and SARS-CoV-2 variants (dated by TCRdb to the early 2020s). Library prep was done by the immunoSEQ multiplex PCR assay. Here the immuneACCESS table is served through TCRdb, limited to in-frame sequences with V and J called. Missing clones are a known gap in these copies; in checked studies unresolved V genes cover under half, and the rest lacks a known reason. A total of approximately 480,000 clones appear in this sample, around nine tenths of them only once. Jointly, the top ten make up roughly 12% of the sample. The treatment or condition label, as the study defines it: about 20 received Ad26.COV2.S at low or high dose, single or two shots; about 5 received placebo; per-sample allocation not given. Repertoires of vaccine and placebo recipients were sequenced from samples taken on day 63 after the first injection.

This material consisted of peripheral blood, taken in a trial of Ad26.COV2.S vaccine versus placebo. All receptors derive from a person aged 18-65 years who received the Ad26.COV2.S COVID-19 vaccine or a placebo.

The genes are TRBV7-8 and TRBJ2-5, with 12 bases fitting TRBD2. The germline V gene has CDR1 SGHVS and CDR2 FQNEAQ. Losses at the gene ends were 5 bases for V and 0 bases for J; bases not matched to a gene: 7. The CDR3 covers 17 residues. The CDR3 bases are TGTGCCAGCAGCCCCGGGACTAGCGGGCCCCACCAAGAGACCCAGTACTTC. Translation gives CASSPGTSGPHQETQYF.

The chain has TRBV6-5 and TRBJ1-1; 7 nucleotides match TRBD1. V lost 0 bases and J lost 6; bases outside the gene matches: 4. This CDR3 is 14 amino acids long. Germline V gives CDR1 MNHEY, CDR2 SVGAGI. CDR3 amino acids: CASSYSRTGAEAFF. DNA for the CDR3: TGTGCCAGCAGTTACTCTAGAACAGGGGCTGAAGCTTTCTTT.

V usage is TRBV6-2 or TRBV6-3 and J usage is TRBJ2-1; 14 bases are a match to TRBD2. Unmatched junction bases numbered 10, after V lost 2 bases and J lost 7 bases. Germline values: CDR1 MNHEY, CDR2 SVGEGT. CDR3 length: 18 residues. The CDR3 coding sequence is TGTGCCAGCAGTTACCTAGGGGGACTAGCGGGAGTGAGGAATGAGCAGTTCTTC. It codes for CASSYLGGLAGVRNEQFF.

V and J are TRBV2 and TRBJ1-5; 7 nucleotides line up with TRBD1. CDR1 is SNHLY and CDR2 is FYNNEI in the germline V gene. This CDR3 has 15 amino acids. V trimming: 5 bases; J trimming: 2 bases; junction bases outside the gene matches: 6. CDR3 protein: CASSLGQVGNQPQHF. CDR3 DNA sequence: TGTGCCAGCAGTCTCGGACAGGTTGGCAATCAGCCCCAGCATTTT.

The chain couples TRBV19 to TRBJ1-5, with D possibly TRBD1 on 5 matching bases. This CDR3 has 16 residues. The germline V gene has CDR1 LNHDA and CDR2 SQIVND (reference sequence). The V end lost 4 bases, the J end lost 0 bases, and 13 bases lay between the germline ends. In DNA, the CDR3 is TGTGCCAGTAGTACCTCAACAGGTTTTAGCAATCAGCCCCAGCATTTT. This sequence encodes CASSTSTGFSNQPQHF.

The chain employs TRBV15 and TRBJ1-2; D is unclear. CDR3 length: 14 residues. V gave up 0 bases and J gave up 4 bases, with 9 bases separating them. Germline values: CDR1 LNHNV, CDR2 YYDKDF (reference sequence). CDR3 sequence reads: CATSRDRTTYGYTF. CDR3 DNA sequence: TGTGCCACCAGCAGAGATCGGACGACCTATGGCTACACCTTC.

V usage is TRBV3-1 (or the pseudogene TRBV3-2) and J usage is TRBJ1-2, with D possibly being TRBD1 (5 bases). The CDR3 is 14 amino acids. Germline V gene sequence: CDR1 LGHDT, CDR2 YNNKEL (reference sequence). V dropped 6 bases and J dropped 6 bases, with 17 bases sitting between them. The CDR3 DNA sequence: TGTGCCAGCAGGCTTCTTAGCGGGGCGGATGGCTACACCTTC. Translation: CASRLLSGADGYTF.

The CDR3 here is CASSLDSTGGSYEQYF. For the CDR3, the DNA is TGCGCCAGCAGCTTGGACTCGACAGGGGGGTCCTACGAGCAGTACTTC. The chain combines TRBV5-1 with TRBJ2-7; 9 nucleotides line up with TRBD1. V gave up 0 bases and J gave up 1 base; unmatched junction bases: 5. This CDR3 has 16 amino acids. The germline gives CDR1 SGHRS, CDR2 YFSETQ.

The chain employs TRBV3-1 (or the pseudogene TRBV3-2) and TRBJ2-7; D assignment may be TRBD1 or TRBD2 (8 bases each). CDR3 length equals 15 residues. Trimming pared 7 bases from V and 5 bases from J, leaving 21 bases between. Germline assignment: CDR1 LGHDT and CDR2 YNNKEL (reference sequence). The CDR3: CASTQGAAGDHEQYF. As DNA, the CDR3 is TGTGCCAGCACCCAGGGGGCAGCGGGAGACCACGAGCAGTACTTC.

This sequence joins TRBV29-1 and TRBJ1-2; 9 bases are shared with TRBD1. CDR3 size: 15 residues. Germline CDR1 and CDR2: SQVTM and ANQGSEA. J lost 5 bases, V lost 7 bases, and 14 bases had no gene match. The CDR3 here is CSAGQGSLGDYGYTF. CDR3 sequence (DNA): TGCAGCGCCGGACAGGGGTCCTTAGGTGATTATGGCTACACCTTC.

There are many counts of this clone. The gene calls are TRBV7-3 and TRBJ2-1, with TRBD1 matching 12 bases. The V gene end was trimmed by 1 base and the J gene end by 7 bases; junction bases not matched to a gene: 5. CDR3 length: 16 residues. CDR1 and CDR2 from the germline V gene are SGHTA and FQGTGA. The CDR3 protein is CASSLSGTGGWNEQFF. The CDR3 DNA is TGTGCCAGCAGCTTAAGTGGGACAGGGGGCTGGAATGAGCAGTTCTTC.

The V gene is TRBV28, the J gene TRBJ1-5; the match to TRBD1 covers 7 bases. Germline CDR1 and CDR2: MDHEN and SYDVKM. This CDR3 is 14 amino acids long. With V trimmed by 5 bases and J by 2 bases, 3 bases remained unmatched. CDR3 sequence: CASSPQGRNQPQHF. The DNA of the CDR3 is TGTGCCAGCAGTCCACAGGGGCGCAATCAGCCCCAGCATTTT. Using reference TRBV28 and TRBJ1-5 for the parts outside the CDR3, the full variable domain is DVKVTQSSRYLVKRTGEKVFLECVQDMDHENMFWYRQDPGLGLRLIYFSYDVKMKEKGDIPEGYSVSREKKERFSLILESASTNQTSMYLCASSPQGRNQPQHFGDGTRLSIL.

V and J are TRBV7-9 and TRBJ1-4, with D possibly matching TRBD1 (5 bases). Germline CDR1 is SEHNR and CDR2 is FQNEAQ (reference sequence). V was shortened by 5 bases and J by 4 bases, with 14 bases between the two germline ends. The CDR3 length is 15 residues. The CDR3 loop reads CASSPPGRSNEKLFF. The CDR3 nucleotides are TGTGCCAGCAGCCCTCCGGGACGGAGTAATGAAAAACTGTTTTTT. The full variable domain, rest sourced from reference TRBV7-9 and TRBJ1-4, is DTGVSQNPRHKITKRGQNVTFRCDPISEHNRLYWYRQTLGQGPEFLTYFQNEAQLEKSRLLSDRFSAERPKGSFSTLEIQRTEQGDSAMYLCASSPPGRSNEKLFFGSGTQLSVL.

In DNA form, the CDR3 reads TGTGCCAGCAGCGTGGCCACGAAGGGAACCGGGGAGCTGTTTTTT. Translation: CASSVATKGTGELFF. V is TRBV9 and J is TRBJ2-2; no clear D. The germline CDR1 and CDR2 sequences are SGDLS and YYNGEE. V lost 2 bases to trimming and J lost 5 bases, with 13 bases between them. The length of the CDR3 is 15 residues. Complete variable domain (other parts from reference TRBV9 and TRBJ2-2): DSGVTQTPKHLITATGQRVTLRCSPRSGDLSVYWYQQSLDQGLQFLIQYYNGEERAKGNILERFSAQQFPDLHSELNLSSLELGDSALYFCASSVATKGTGELFFGEGSRLTVL.

The chain is built from TRBV6-1 and TRBJ1-5, with 7 bases lining up with TRBD1. The trim removed 6 bases at V and 3 bases at J, leaving 5 bases unmatched. Germline-derived CDR1 and CDR2 are MNHNS and SASEGT. The length of the CDR3 is 14 residues. CDR3 residues: CASRDTGANQPQHF. CDR3 DNA: TGTGCCAGCAGAGACACAGGGGCCAATCAGCCCCAGCATTTT.

This clone was recorded a few times. This chain connects TRBV3-1 (or the pseudogene TRBV3-2) to TRBJ2-1, with D tentatively TRBD2 (5 bases). Germline CDR1 is LGHDT and CDR2 is YNNKEL (reference sequence). V dropped 3 bases and J dropped 5 bases, with 14 bases sitting between them. The length of the CDR3 is 15 residues. The CDR3 is CASSHPRSLDNEQFF. The CDR3 bases are TGTGCCAGCAGCCACCCGCGCTCACTAGACAATGAGCAGTTCTTC.

The V call is TRBV11-3, the J call TRBJ2-3; the D is unclear. V was clipped by 0 bases and J by 4 bases, with 5 bases between them. This CDR3 is 13 amino acids long. CDR1 is SGHNT, CDR2 YENEEA, per germline. Here the CDR3 reads CASSLEISDTQYF. As DNA, the CDR3 is TGTGCCAGCAGCTTAGAGATATCAGATACGCAGTATTTT.

J is TRBJ2-2 and V is TRBV5-1; 10 positions agree with TRBD2. CDR3 size: 16 residues. V was clipped by 4 bases and J by 4 bases; unmatched bases: 7. Germline V gene sequence: CDR1 SGHRS, CDR2 YFSETQ. The CDR3, as DNA: TGCGCCAGCAGCCTACTAGCGGGACAGCCCACCGGGGAGCTGTTTTTT. Residues: CASSLLAGQPTGELFF.

J is TRBJ1-1 and V is TRBV28; TRBD1 matches at 7 bases. The germline CDR1 and CDR2 sequences are MDHEN and SYDVKM. The V gene end was trimmed by 6 bases and the J gene end by 4 bases; junction bases not matched to a gene: 11. CDR3 length equals 15 residues. CDR3 loop: CASSPLTGWGTEAFF. As DNA, the CDR3 is TGTGCCAGCAGCCCCCTGACAGGGTGGGGCACTGAAGCTTTCTTT.

V is TRBV5-1 and J is TRBJ2-1; D remains unclear. This CDR3 spans 15 amino acids. Germline CDR1 and CDR2: SGHRS and YFSETQ. Trimming took off 0 bases at V and 0 bases at J, with 7 bases between the two ends. For the CDR3, the DNA is TGCGCCAGCAGCTTGGGGGCGAGCTCCTACAATGAGCAGTTCTTC. Translating it yields CASSLGASSYNEQFF.

The CDR3 spells CAWTQTGGTEAFF. CDR3 bases: TGTGCCTGGACACAGACAGGGGGCACTGAAGCTTTCTTT. The rearrangement uses TRBV30 and TRBJ1-1, with TRBD1 identical over 9 bases. CDR3 length: 13 amino acids. The trim removed 4 bases at V and 4 bases at J, leaving 4 bases unmatched. Germline V gene data show CDR1 as GTSNPN and CDR2 as SVGIG (reference sequence).

This chain connects TRBV6-5 to TRBJ1-3, with D possibly matching TRBD1 (6 bases). V was cut by 8 bases and J by 1 base, with 15 bases left in between. The CDR3 totals 15 residues. CDR1 and CDR2 from the germline V gene are MNHEY and SVGAGI. The CDR3 DNA sequence: TGTGCCAGCCGCAGGGGCGCGGAGTCTGGAAACACCATATATTTT. It codes for CASRRGAESGNTIYF.